Below, 23 T cell receptor beta chains from the same sample are listed, as sequenced in a study of blood T cell repertoires in COVID-19. Assay used: immunoSEQ multiplex PCR; TCRdb lists only in-frame clones, some missing. The sample includes some 400,000 clones, about 89% seen only once; the top ten take 2% to 2.5%. Specimen: peripheral blood. The receptors derive from a woman aged 60 to 75 with COVID-19, enrolled during active disease.

This clone appeared a few times. The chain joins TRBV2 to TRBJ1-6, with D possibly being TRBD1 (6 bases). The germline V and J ends were trimmed by 8 bases and 6 bases, with 17 bases remaining between them. The CDR3 is 15 residues long. Germline V CDR1 and CDR2: SNHLY, FYNNEI. This CDR3 reads CASGIGQLINSPLHF. In DNA form, the CDR3 reads TGTGCCAGCGGGATCGGACAGCTTATTAATTCACCCCTCCACTTT.

This clone was recorded once. The V call is TRBV5-1, the J call TRBJ2-2; D might be TRBD1 (5 bases). The ends were cut back, 4 bases at V and 4 bases at J, with 14 bases in the middle. CDR3 length: 15 residues. The V gene's germline CDR1 is SGHRS and CDR2 YFSETQ. The DNA of the CDR3 is TGCGCCAGCAGCCCCAGGACAATCGGCACCGGGGAGCTGTTTTTT. Protein: CASSPRTIGTGELFF.

This chain links TRBV5-1 with TRBJ2-7, with 10 bases fitting TRBD1. Losses at the gene ends were 2 bases for V and 1 base for J; bases not matched to a gene: 6. Germline CDR1 SGHRS, CDR2 YFSETQ. The CDR3 extends over 16 amino acids. In nucleotides, the CDR3 is TGCGCCAGCAGCTTCCGGACAGGGGGGACATCCTACGAGCAGTACTTC. Its translation: CASSFRTGGTSYEQYF.

The CDR3 coding sequence is TGTGCCAGCAGAGTTCGACAGGGCACTGAAGCTTTCTTT. It specifies CASRVRQGTEAFF. The gene calls are TRBV6-6 and TRBJ1-1; 7 bases map to TRBD1. V lost 6 bases and J lost 4; bases outside the gene matches: 5. The CDR3 spans 13 residues. Germline V gives CDR1 MNHNY, CDR2 SVGAGI (reference sequence).

The V call is TRBV2, the J call TRBJ2-7, with D possibly TRBD2 on 6 matching bases. Looked up from germline, CDR1 is SNHLY and CDR2 is FYNNEI. This CDR3 comprises 17 residues. Trimming removed 10 bases from V and 1 base from J, with 26 bases in between. In DNA, the CDR3 is TGTGCCACCACACGCGGCGCGGGGCCCCCTTTGTCCTACGAGCAGTACTTC. It encodes CATTRGAGPPLSYEQYF.

In this sample, this clone turned up once. The rearrangement links TRBV3-1 (or the pseudogene TRBV3-2) to TRBJ1-2, with D hard to call. The CDR3 sequence is 14 residues long. CDR1 and CDR2 (germline): LGHDT, YNNKEL (reference sequence). Trimming pared 0 bases from V and 4 bases from J, leaving 9 bases between. The CDR3 is CASSQEPGSYGYTF. The DNA for the CDR3 is TGTGCCAGCAGCCAAGAGCCGGGGAGCTATGGCTACACCTTC.

The rearrangement links TRBV19 to TRBJ2-1; TRBD2 matches 12 bases. Trimming took 5 bases from V and 2 from J; bases not matched to a gene: 4. In germline, CDR1 is LNHDA, CDR2 SQIVND (reference sequence). CDR3 length: 16 residues. The DNA for the CDR3 is TGTGCCAGTAGTCGATCTAGCGGGGGGGCCTACAATGAGCAGTTCTTC. The encoded protein is CASSRSSGGAYNEQFF.

The chain recombines TRBV7-9 with TRBJ2-2; the D gene is possibly TRBD2 (6 bases). Trimming took 6 bases from V and 5 from J, leaving 13 bases between them. The germline V gene has CDR1 SEHNR and CDR2 FQNEAQ (reference sequence). The CDR3 loop spans 14 amino acids. Here the CDR3 reads CASRPGLVTGELFF. The DNA of the CDR3 is TGTGCCAGCAGACCGGGACTTGTAACCGGGGAGCTGTTTTTT.

V and J are TRBV12-5 and TRBJ1-1; TRBD1 is a possible D gene (5 bases). Trimming left V 2 bases short and J 0 bases short, with 7 bases between. The CDR3 runs to 14 residues. Germline assignment: CDR1 LGHNT and CDR2 FRNRAP. CDR3 bases: TGTGCTAGTGGTTTGACAGGCCTGAACACTGAAGCTTTCTTT. Amino acid sequence: CASGLTGLNTEAFF.

V and J are TRBV3-1 (or the pseudogene TRBV3-2) and TRBJ2-5; D is possibly TRBD2 (6 bases). The CDR3 spans 15 residues. Germline assignment: CDR1 LGHDT and CDR2 YNNKEL (reference sequence). Deletions cut 3 bases from V and 4 bases from J, with 15 bases between. Here the CDR3 DNA reads TGTGCCAGCAGCCAGAGACAAGCGCGGGGAGAGACCCAGTACTTC. Its protein product is CASSQRQARGETQYF.

V gene TRBV6-5 combines with J gene TRBJ2-4, with 8 positions matching TRBD1. The junction had 5 bases not matched to a gene; V was cut back by 4 bases and J by 6 bases. CDR1 and CDR2 (germline): MNHEY, SVGAGI. The CDR3 totals 14 residues. This CDR3 is CASSFGTGRNIQYF. Here the CDR3 DNA reads TGTGCCAGCAGTTTCGGGACAGGAAGAAACATTCAGTACTTC.

J is TRBJ1-1 and V is TRBV7-2; 8 bases map to TRBD1. With 4 bases clipped from V and 2 bases from J, the junction kept 6 bases outside the gene matches. The CDR3 sequence is 15 residues long. The germline V gene has CDR1 SGHTA and CDR2 FQGNSA. The CDR3 DNA follows: TGTGCCAGCAGCTCACCAGGGGGCATAAACACTGAAGCTTTCTTT. Translated, it gives CASSSPGGINTEAFF.

Notes on this clone: In the same sample, other DNA sequences code for this CDR3. This chain uses TRBV2 with TRBJ1-1; D is unclear. CDR3 length: 11 amino acids. Germline CDR1 and CDR2: SNHLY and FYNNEI. With 7 bases removed from V and 4 bases from J, the gap between germline ends came to 7 bases. CDR3 coding DNA: TGTGCCAGCACGGGGTTCACTGAAGCTTTCTTT. Protein product: CASTGFTEAFF.

The chain uses TRBV6-5 and TRBJ1-4; the match to TRBD1 covers 8 bases. V shed 6 bases and J 7 bases; nucleotides not matched to a gene: 7. Germline assignment: CDR1 MNHEY and CDR2 SVGAGI. The length of the CDR3 is 14 residues. The CDR3 DNA sequence: TGTGCCAGCAGACCCAGGGGGCAGAGTGAAAAACTGTTTTTT. This gives the protein CASRPRGQSEKLFF.

In DNA form, the CDR3 reads TGTGCCAGCAGGCAGGACTCTGGAAACACCATATATTTT. Its protein is CASRQDSGNTIYF. The chain is built from TRBV9 and TRBJ1-3; D is ambiguous. The CDR3 sequence is 13 residues long. Germline V lookup: CDR1 SGDLS, CDR2 YYNGEE. V was pared by 5 bases and J by 0 bases, with 6 bases between.

The rearrangement uses TRBV6-1 and TRBJ1-1; TRBD1 is a possible D gene (5 bases). Germline-derived CDR1 and CDR2 are MNHNS and SASEGT. V lost 1 base, J lost 0 bases, and 9 bases lay in between. The CDR3 has 15 amino acids. For the CDR3, the DNA is TGTGCCAGCAGTGAAGACGGACACCTGAACACTGAAGCTTTCTTT. This translates into CASSEDGHLNTEAFF.

The chain has TRBV19 and TRBJ2-5; weak D call: TRBD2 (6 bases). Germline CDR1 and CDR2: LNHDA and SQIVND (reference sequence). The CDR3 length is 13 residues. The V end lost 4 bases, the J end lost 5 bases, and 11 bases lay between the germline ends. The CDR3 here is CASSKAGGETQYF. CDR3 in DNA: TGTGCCAGTAGTAAAGCTGGGGGGGAGACCCAGTACTTC.

This chain connects TRBV5-1 to TRBJ1-2, with D perhaps TRBD1 (5 bases). Germline-derived CDR1 and CDR2 are SGHRS and YFSETQ. The CDR3 is made up of 14 amino acids. V was shortened by 1 base and J by 4 bases, with 11 bases between the two germline ends. The CDR3 DNA follows: TGCGCCAGCAGCTTGTCCAGAGACAGCTATGGCTACACCTTC. This sequence encodes CASSLSRDSYGYTF. Variable domain in full (rest from reference TRBV5-1 and TRBJ1-2): KAGVTQTPRYLIKTRGQQVTLSCSPISGHRSVSWYQQTPGQGLQFLFEYFSETQRNKGNFPGRFSGRQFSNSRSEMNVSTLELGDSALYLCASSLSRDSYGYTFGSGTRLTVV.

The genes are TRBV6-6 and TRBJ1-6; D unclear. Germline CDR1 and CDR2: MNHNY and SVGAGI (reference sequence). V lost 5 bases and J lost 8, with 13 bases in between. The CDR3 has 14 residues. This chain's CDR3 is CASSRRENYSPLHF. The CDR3 DNA is TGTGCCAGCAGTCGCCGGGAGAATTATTCACCCCTCCACTTT.

The rearrangement links TRBV5-1 to TRBJ2-3; D gene ambiguous. V was shortened by 0 bases and J by 2 bases, with 10 bases between the two germline ends. The CDR3 totals 15 residues. Germline CDR1 is SGHRS and CDR2 is YFSETQ. CDR3 nucleotide sequence: TGCGCCAGCAGCTTGGAATATGACTTCACAGATACGCAGTATTTT. It encodes CASSLEYDFTDTQYF.

The chain employs TRBV6-5 and TRBJ1-4; D uncertain. The V gene lost 0 bases and the J gene lost 10 bases, with 12 bases spanning the gap. This CDR3 is built from 14 residues. The germline V gene has CDR1 MNHEY and CDR2 SVGAGI. CDR3 sequence reads: CASSYSNGFGKLFF. CDR3 coding DNA: TGTGCCAGCAGTTACTCAAACGGTTTTGGAAAACTGTTTTTT.

The chain combines TRBV27 with TRBJ1-5; D gene ambiguous. V lost 3 bases, J lost 3 bases, and 12 bases lay in between. Germline V gene lookup returns CDR1 MNHEY and CDR2 SMNVEV (reference sequence). The CDR3 sequence is 15 residues long. This CDR3 reads CASSLYLGNNQPQHF. Written as DNA, the CDR3 is TGTGCCAGCAGTTTGTACCTCGGGAACAATCAGCCCCAGCATTTT.

The chain is built from TRBV24-1 and TRBJ1-2; D is perhaps TRBD1 (6 bases). V lost 5 bases to trimming and J lost 1 base, with 10 bases between them. This CDR3 is built from 14 residues. Germline V lookup: CDR1 KGHDR, CDR2 SFDVKD. As DNA, the CDR3 is TGTGCCACCAGTGGGCCGGACAGTAACTATGGCTACACCTTC. This sequence encodes CATSGPDSNYGYTF.